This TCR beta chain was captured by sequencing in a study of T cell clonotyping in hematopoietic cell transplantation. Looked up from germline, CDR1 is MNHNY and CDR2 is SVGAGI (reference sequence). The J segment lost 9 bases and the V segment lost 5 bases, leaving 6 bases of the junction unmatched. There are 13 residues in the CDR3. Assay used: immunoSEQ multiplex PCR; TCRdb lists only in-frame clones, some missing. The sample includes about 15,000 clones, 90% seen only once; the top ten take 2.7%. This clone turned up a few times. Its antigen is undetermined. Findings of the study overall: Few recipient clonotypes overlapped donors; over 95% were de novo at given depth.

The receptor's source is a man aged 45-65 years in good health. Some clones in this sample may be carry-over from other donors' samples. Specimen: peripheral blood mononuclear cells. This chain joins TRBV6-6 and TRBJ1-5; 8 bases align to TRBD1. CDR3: CASSDRGFWPQHF. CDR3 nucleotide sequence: TGTGCCAGCAGTGACAGGGGCTTTTGGCCCCAGCATTTT.